One sample yielded the 16 T cell receptor beta chains listed below, sequenced in a study of CD8 T cells in ankylosing spondylitis. No cognate antigen is known for these TCRs. Study-level findings and limits: Blood of patients with ankylosing spondylitis appeared to be characterized by a TCR beta motif of eight highly homologous variants.

TCRdb fed the 5' RACE reads into MiXCR, producing one record per CDR3 protein. In the table there are a few hundred thousand distinct CDR3 sequences, 7.5% to 9% of which are singletons. The specimen was blood, either unsorted or a sorted T cell fraction (not recorded which). The receptors here all came from a male donor with ankylosing spondylitis.

This clonotype was observed at least ten times. The chain carries TRBV24-1 and TRBJ2-4, with D possibly TRBD1 on 6 matching bases. The V and J ends lost 1 base and 13 bases respectively, with 10 bases between them. The CDR3 loop spans 12 amino acids. In germline, CDR1 is KGHDR, CDR2 SFDVKD. The CDR3 here is CATSDFQGQQYF. CDR3 sequence (DNA): TGTGCCACCAGTGATTTCCAGGGGCAACAGTACTTC.

V usage is TRBV12-3 or TRBV12-4 and J usage is TRBJ2-1; 8 bases align to TRBD2. With V trimmed by 6 bases and J by 3 bases, 7 bases remained unmatched. The CDR3 is made up of 15 amino acids. The CDR3 DNA sequence: TGTGCCAGCAGGTTGAGCGGGAGCAACTACAATGAGCAGTTCTTC. Protein: CASRLSGSNYNEQFF.

In this sample, this clonotype turned up a few times. This chain connects TRBV12-3 or TRBV12-4 to TRBJ2-3; D ambiguous. This CDR3 is built from 13 residues. Between the trimmed V and J ends, which lost 5 bases and 6 bases, there was a span of 12 bases. The CDR3 loop is CASSTNSPDTQYF. The CDR3 bases are TGTGCCAGCAGTACAAACAGTCCCGATACGCAGTATTTT.

This clonotype was counted only a few times. This chain joins TRBV7-9 and TRBJ1-1; perhaps TRBD1 as D (5 bases). This CDR3 comprises 15 residues. V was cut by 5 bases and J by 0 bases, with 13 bases left in between. CDR1 and CDR2 from the germline V gene are SEHNR and FQNEAQ (reference sequence). The CDR3 protein is CASSLRQQVNTEAFF. In nucleotides, the CDR3 is TGTGCCAGCAGCCTAAGACAACAGGTGAACACTGAAGCTTTCTTT.

In its sample, this clonotype was seen a few times. This rearrangement joins TRBV12-5 to TRBJ2-3, with 11 bases that match TRBD2. The J segment lost 4 bases and the V segment lost 5 bases, leaving 2 bases of the junction unmatched. Germline V gene sequence: CDR1 LGHNT, CDR2 FRNRAP. This CDR3 comprises 14 residues. CDR3 DNA: TGTGCTAGTGGTAAGGGACTAGCGGCAGATACGCAGTATTTT. Residues: CASGKGLAADTQYF.

The rearrangement uses TRBV6-2 or TRBV6-3 and TRBJ2-1, with D perhaps assigned TRBD1 or TRBD2 (5 bases each). In germline, CDR1 is MNHEY, CDR2 SVGEGT. V lost 0 bases, J lost 8 bases, and 17 bases lay in between. This CDR3 contains 16 residues. The CDR3 DNA is TGTGCCAGCAGTTACTCGAGGCAGGGCGGACTGGATGAGCAGTTCTTC. It specifies CASSYSRQGGLDEQFF.

This clonotype was picked up a small number of times. V is TRBV28 and J is TRBJ2-5; possible D gene TRBD1, 5 bases. This CDR3 comprises 14 residues. The V end lost 3 bases, the J end lost 2 bases, and 10 bases lay between the germline ends. CDR1 is MDHEN and CDR2 is SYDVKM in the germline V gene. CDR3 residues: CASSFGAEQETQYF. The CDR3 bases are TGTGCCAGCAGTTTTGGGGCGGAGCAAGAGACCCAGTACTTC.

The J gene is TRBJ2-7, the V gene TRBV24-1; D unresolved. CDR3 length: 12 residues. The germline V gene has CDR1 KGHDR and CDR2 SFDVKD. The V end lost 1 base, the J end lost 4 bases, and 4 bases lay between the germline ends. CDR3 residues: CATSDFGYEQYF. The CDR3 bases are TGTGCCACCAGTGATTTCGGTTACGAGCAGTACTTC.

This chain connects TRBV5-5 to TRBJ2-1; TRBD2 aligns across 8 bases. The CDR3 is 16 amino acids. The germline CDR1 and CDR2 sequences are SGHKS and YYEKEE (reference sequence). J gave up 0 bases and V 3 bases, and 5 bases lay outside the gene matches. Written as DNA, the CDR3 is TGTGCCAGCAGCTCCTTAAGCGGGAGCTCCTACAATGAGCAGTTCTTC. It translates to CASSSLSGSSYNEQFF.

This rearrangement joins TRBV7-9 to TRBJ2-7; D possibly uses TRBD1 or TRBD2 (5 bases each). CDR3 length equals 16 residues. Germline loops: CDR1 SEHNR, CDR2 FQNEAQ (reference sequence). V shed 5 bases and J shed 5 bases, with 22 bases lying between them. The chain's CDR3 is CASSPRFRDADDEQYF. In DNA form, the CDR3 reads TGTGCCAGCAGCCCTCGTTTCCGGGACGCGGACGACGAGCAGTACTTC.

The chain carries TRBV14 and TRBJ2-3, with 12 bases fitting TRBD2. Germline V lookup: CDR1 SGHDN, CDR2 FVKESK. Germline trimming cut 4 bases from V and 6 bases from J; bases unmatched to any gene: 8. CDR3 length: 16 residues. CDR3 region: CASSPRLAGERDTQYF. The DNA for the CDR3 is TGTGCCAGCAGCCCTAGACTAGCGGGAGAAAGGGATACGCAGTATTTT.

This clonotype turned up a few times. The chain recombines TRBV7-3 with TRBJ1-1; TRBD1 is a possible D gene (5 bases). The CDR3 sequence is 15 residues long. The germline V and J ends were trimmed by 3 bases and 1 base, with 12 bases remaining between them. Germline-derived CDR1 and CDR2 are SGHTA and FQGTGA. In DNA form, the CDR3 reads TGTGCCAGCAGCTTTTTTGGGGGTCGGAACACTGAAGCTTTCTTT. It codes for CASSFFGGRNTEAFF. The variable domain in full, completed from reference TRBV7-3 and TRBJ1-1, reads GAGVSQTPSNKVTEKGKYVELRCDPISGHTALYWYRQSLGQGPEFLIYFQGTGAADDSGLPNDRFFAVRPEGSVSTLKIQRTERGDSAVYLCASSFFGGRNTEAFFGQGTRLTVV.

This clonotype was observed a handful of times. V usage is TRBV18 and J usage is TRBJ1-5; D ambiguous. This CDR3 contains 14 residues. V was pared by 5 bases and J by 3 bases, with 11 bases between. Per germline, CDR1 KGHSH and CDR2 LQKENI. The CDR3 here is CASSTTGVNQPQHF. In DNA form, the CDR3 reads TGTGCCAGCTCAACCACTGGGGTCAATCAGCCCCAGCATTTT. The full variable domain, in which reference TRBV18 and TRBJ1-5 provide the parts outside the CDR3, is NAGVMQNPRHLVRRRGQEARLRCSPMKGHSHVYWYRQLPEEGLKFMVYLQKENIIDESGMPKERFSAEFPKEGPSILRIQQVVRGDSAAYFCASSTTGVNQPQHFGDGTRLSIL.

This clonotype was seen repeatedly, ten times or more. The chain uses TRBV7-9 and TRBJ2-1; TRBD2 might be the D (5 bases). CDR3 length: 11 amino acids. The V gene's germline CDR1 is SEHNR and CDR2 FQNEAQ (reference sequence). The V and J ends lost 5 bases and 10 bases respectively, with 9 bases between them. This chain's CDR3 is CASSMTGEQFF. CDR3 in DNA: TGTGCCAGCAGCATGACGGGGGAGCAGTTCTTC.

This clonotype was recorded a few times. The rearrangement links TRBV11-1 to TRBJ2-3, with D possibly matching TRBD2 (5 bases). The V gene's germline CDR1 is SGHAT and CDR2 FQDESV (reference sequence). Trimming pared 4 bases from V and 2 bases from J, leaving 10 bases between. There are 14 residues in the CDR3. CDR3 bases: TGTGCCAGCAGCTCCCTAGCACTCACAGATACGCAGTATTTT. Residues: CASSSLALTDTQYF.

The rearrangement links TRBV27 to TRBJ2-7, with 7 positions matching TRBD1. This CDR3 is built from 15 residues. Germline V lookup: CDR1 MNHEY, CDR2 SMNVEV (reference sequence). V shed 6 bases, J shed 3 bases, and the junction held 11 bases outside the gene matches. CDR3 in amino acids: CASSSSGTEHYEQYF. CDR3 in DNA: TGTGCCAGCAGCTCTTCTGGGACAGAGCACTACGAGCAGTACTTC.